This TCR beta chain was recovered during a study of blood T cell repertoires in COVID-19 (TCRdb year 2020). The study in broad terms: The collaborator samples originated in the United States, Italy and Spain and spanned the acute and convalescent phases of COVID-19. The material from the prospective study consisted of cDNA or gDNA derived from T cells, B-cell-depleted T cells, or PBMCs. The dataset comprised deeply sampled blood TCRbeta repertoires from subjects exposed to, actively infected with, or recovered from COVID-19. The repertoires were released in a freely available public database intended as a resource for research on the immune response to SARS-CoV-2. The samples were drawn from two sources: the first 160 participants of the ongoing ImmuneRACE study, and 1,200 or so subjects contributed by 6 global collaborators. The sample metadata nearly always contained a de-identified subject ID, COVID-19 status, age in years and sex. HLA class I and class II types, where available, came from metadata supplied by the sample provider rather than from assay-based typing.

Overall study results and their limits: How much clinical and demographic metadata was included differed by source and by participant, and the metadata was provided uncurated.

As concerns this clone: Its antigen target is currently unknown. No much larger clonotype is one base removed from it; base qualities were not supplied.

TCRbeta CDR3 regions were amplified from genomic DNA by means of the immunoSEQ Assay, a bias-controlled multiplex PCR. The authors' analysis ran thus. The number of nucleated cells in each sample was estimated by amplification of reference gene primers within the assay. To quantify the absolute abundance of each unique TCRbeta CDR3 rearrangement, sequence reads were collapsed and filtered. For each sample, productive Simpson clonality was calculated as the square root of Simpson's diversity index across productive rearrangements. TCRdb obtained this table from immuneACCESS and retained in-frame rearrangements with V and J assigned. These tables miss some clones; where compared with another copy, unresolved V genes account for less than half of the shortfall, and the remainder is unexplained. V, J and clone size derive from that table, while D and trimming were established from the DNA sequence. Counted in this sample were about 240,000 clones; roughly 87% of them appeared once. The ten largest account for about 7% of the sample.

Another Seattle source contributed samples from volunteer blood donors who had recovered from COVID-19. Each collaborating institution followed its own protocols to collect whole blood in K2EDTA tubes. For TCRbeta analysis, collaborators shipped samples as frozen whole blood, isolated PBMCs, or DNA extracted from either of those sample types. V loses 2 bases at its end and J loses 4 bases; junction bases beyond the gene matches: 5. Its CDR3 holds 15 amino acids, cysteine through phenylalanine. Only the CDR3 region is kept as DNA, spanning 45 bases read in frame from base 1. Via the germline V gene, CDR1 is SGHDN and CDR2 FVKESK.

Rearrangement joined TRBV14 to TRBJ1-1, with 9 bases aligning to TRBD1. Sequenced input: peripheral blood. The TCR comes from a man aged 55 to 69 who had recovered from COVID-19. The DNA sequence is TGTGCCAGCAGCCAAACGACAGGGGGTGGCACTGAAGCTTTCTTT. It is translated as CASSQTTGGGTEAFF. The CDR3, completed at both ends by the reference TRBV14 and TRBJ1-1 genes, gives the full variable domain EAGVTQFPSHSVIEKGQTVTLRCDPISGHDNLYWYRRVMGKEIKFLLHFVKESKQDESGMPNNRFLAERTGGTYSTLKVQPAELEDSGVYFCASSQTTGGGTEAFFGQGTRLTVV.